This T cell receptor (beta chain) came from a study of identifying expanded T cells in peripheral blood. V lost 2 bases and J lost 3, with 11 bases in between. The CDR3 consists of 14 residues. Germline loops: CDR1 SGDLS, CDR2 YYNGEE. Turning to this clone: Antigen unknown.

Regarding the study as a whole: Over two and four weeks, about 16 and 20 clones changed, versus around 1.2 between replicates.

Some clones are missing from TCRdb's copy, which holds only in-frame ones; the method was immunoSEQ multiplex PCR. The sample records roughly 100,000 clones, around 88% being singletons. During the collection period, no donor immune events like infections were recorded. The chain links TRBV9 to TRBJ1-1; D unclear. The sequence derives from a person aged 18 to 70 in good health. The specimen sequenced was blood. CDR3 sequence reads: CASSVRDGYTEAFF. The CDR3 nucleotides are TGTGCCAGCAGCGTCCGAGACGGATACACTGAAGCTTTCTTT.